These 19 T cell receptor beta chains originate from one sample sequenced in a study of early T cells in non-severe SARS-CoV-2 infection. TCRdb passed the 5' RACE reads through MiXCR, listing each CDR3 protein once. This sample has about 27,000 distinct CDR3 sequences, with 5.1% found just once. Sequencing was carried out using whole blood. The receptors shown here come from an adult who was a healthcare worker with PCR-confirmed SARS-CoV-2 infection or an uninfected control (not recorded which).

V usage is TRBV19 and J usage is TRBJ2-2, with unresolved D. Germline V gene lookup returns CDR1 LNHDA and CDR2 SQIVND (reference sequence). Deletions cut 5 bases from V and 1 base from J, with 8 bases between. The CDR3 is 14 residues long. The CDR3 DNA reads TGTGCCAGTAGTGGGATCGTGAACACCGGGGAGCTGTTTTTT. Its translation: CASSGIVNTGELFF.

This clonotype was recorded many times. The chain employs TRBV19 and TRBJ2-6, with D perhaps TRBD1 (5 bases). Deletions cut 8 bases from V and 1 base from J, with 6 bases between. The CDR3 contains 13 residues. Germline values: CDR1 LNHDA, CDR2 SQIVND (reference sequence). The CDR3 loop reads CASDRSGANVLTF. CDR3 DNA: TGTGCCAGTGACAGATCTGGGGCCAACGTCCTGACTTTC.

This clonotype was detected many times. This chain links TRBV10-2 with TRBJ1-4; D is undetermined. Deletions cut 2 bases from V and 7 bases from J, with 8 bases between. From germline, CDR1 is WSHSY and CDR2 SAAADI. This CDR3 has 13 amino acids. CDR3 DNA: TGCGCCAGCAGTGAGCCAGAACGTGAAAAACTGTTTTTT. Protein product: CASSEPEREKLFF.

This clonotype was seen many times. This chain joins TRBV7-9 and TRBJ2-3; D gene unclear. V was clipped by 5 bases and J by 0 bases, with 9 bases between them. The CDR3 runs 14 residues. CDR1 is SEHNR and CDR2 is FQNEAQ in the germline V gene (reference sequence). The CDR3: CASSQAASTDTQYF. The CDR3 region has the DNA TGTGCCAGCAGCCAGGCCGCTAGCACAGATACGCAGTATTTT.

In this sample, this clonotype turned up many times. In DNA, the CDR3 is TGTGCCAGCAGTTACATGGGGGCCTTCGACACTGAAGCTTTCTTT. Translating it yields CASSYMGAFDTEAFF. The rearrangement joins TRBV6-6 to TRBJ1-1; D perhaps matches TRBD1 (6 bases). Trimming took 2 bases from V and 3 from J, leaving 13 bases between them. The germline V gene has CDR1 MNHNY and CDR2 SVGAGI (reference sequence). The CDR3 length is 15 residues.

In this sample, this clonotype turned up many times. J is TRBJ2-5 and V is TRBV7-9; 9 positions agree with TRBD2. Looked up from germline, CDR1 is SEHNR and CDR2 is FQNEAQ (reference sequence). This CDR3 is 15 amino acids long. Trimming removed 1 base from V and 4 bases from J; junction bases left unmatched: 4. The DNA for the CDR3 is TGTGCCAGCAGCTTAGGGACTAGCGACCCAGAGACCCAGTACTTC. It yields the protein CASSLGTSDPETQYF.

The table lists this clonotype with many counts. The V gene is TRBV15, the J gene TRBJ1-2; D remains ambiguous. V lost 0 bases, J lost 2 bases, and 13 bases lay in between. Germline-derived CDR1 and CDR2 are LNHNV and YYDKDF (reference sequence). The CDR3 length is 16 residues. CDR3 DNA sequence: TGTGCCACCAGCAGAGATCTCGTAGTGACGAACTATGGCTACACCTTC. Its translation: CATSRDLVVTNYGYTF.

This clonotype appeared a few times. The chain employs TRBV3-1 and TRBJ2-2; D is ambiguous. Germline CDR1 reads LGHDT; CDR2 reads YNNKEL (reference sequence). This CDR3 is 13 amino acids long. V lost 2 bases and J lost 5, with 6 bases in between. DNA for the CDR3: TGTGCCAGCAGCCAACTAGGGACCGGGGAGCTGTTTTTT. It specifies CASSQLGTGELFF.

This clonotype was detected only a few times. The chain couples TRBV12-3 or TRBV12-4 to TRBJ2-2, with TRBD2 matching over 8 bases. V was pared by 3 bases and J by 6 bases, with 9 bases of the junction left unmatched. The CDR3 runs 16 residues. DNA for the CDR3: TGTGCCAGCAGTTTTCAGACTAGCGACCCCTCCGGGGAGCTGTTTTTT. This codes for CASSFQTSDPSGELFF.

This clonotype came up a few times. The rearrangement links TRBV20-1 to TRBJ2-7, with 12 bases that match TRBD1. Per germline, CDR1 DFQATT and CDR2 SNEGSKA (reference sequence). The length of the CDR3 is 13 residues. Trimming took 2 bases from V and 6 from J; bases not matched to a gene: 2. CDR3 in DNA: TGCAGTGCTAGAAAGGGACAGGGGGCCGAGCAGTACTTC. Its translation is CSARKGQGAEQYF.

This clonotype showed up many times. J is TRBJ1-1 and V is TRBV20-1; weak D call: TRBD1 (5 bases). V was pared by 0 bases and J by 1 base, with 9 bases between. The CDR3 is 14 amino acids. From germline, CDR1 is DFQATT and CDR2 SNEGSKA (reference sequence). The CDR3 nucleotides are TGCAGTGCTAGAGATCAGGGCACGAACACTGAAGCTTTCTTT. It is translated as CSARDQGTNTEAFF.

This clonotype was observed at least ten times. The rearrangement links TRBV5-6 to TRBJ1-5; D call uncertain. The CDR3 is 14 residues long. Germline CDR1 reads SGHDT; CDR2 reads YYEEEE. V lost 3 bases, J lost 1 base, and 8 bases lay in between. DNA for the CDR3: TGTGCCAGCAGCTGGTTTACGAGCAATCAGCCCCAGCATTTT. This gives the protein CASSWFTSNQPQHF.

The V gene is TRBV10-2, the J gene TRBJ1-1; D is uncertain. The germline CDR1 and CDR2 sequences are WSHSY and SAAADI. V dropped 6 bases and J dropped 2 bases, with 7 bases sitting between them. The CDR3 spans 12 residues. CDR3 DNA: TGCGCCAGCAGCCTTGCAAACACTGAAGCTTTCTTT. Translated: CASSLANTEAFF.

This clonotype appeared a few times. J is TRBJ2-5 and V is TRBV3-1, with 9 bases fitting TRBD1. The J segment lost 4 bases and the V segment lost 6 bases, leaving 6 bases of the junction unmatched. Germline assignment: CDR1 LGHDT and CDR2 YNNKEL (reference sequence). The CDR3 is 14 residues long. The DNA of the CDR3 is TGTGCCAGCAGGGTACAGGGGGCTGGAGAGACCCAGTACTTC. Translation: CASRVQGAGETQYF.

In its sample, this clonotype was seen many times. This chain links TRBV6-2 or TRBV6-3 with TRBJ2-7; unclear D gene. V lost 4 bases and J 5 bases, leaving 6 bases between the germline ends. The V gene's germline CDR1 is MNHEY and CDR2 SVGEGT. CDR3 size: 11 residues. In nucleotides, the CDR3 is TGTGCCAGCAGTTGGAGTCACGAGCAGTACTTC. Encoded protein: CASSWSHEQYF.

This clonotype has just a few counts. V is TRBV24-1 and J is TRBJ2-1; D remains unclear. Germline V CDR1 and CDR2: KGHDR, SFDVKD. V shed 1 base and J shed 6 bases, with 9 bases lying between them. The CDR3 length is 14 residues. CDR3: CATSDFTQSNEQFF. The CDR3 region has the DNA TGTGCCACCAGTGATTTCACCCAGAGCAATGAGCAGTTCTTC.

This clonotype was recorded many times. The rearrangement joins TRBV29-1 to TRBJ1-2, with D perhaps TRBD1 (6 bases). The CDR3 is made up of 11 amino acids. V gave up 7 bases and J gave up 7 bases, with 13 bases separating them. Germline CDR1 and CDR2: SQVTM and ANQGSEA. The CDR3: CSAHQGTGYTF. The CDR3 DNA reads as TGCAGCGCACATCAGGGGACTGGCTACACCTTC.

This clonotype was counted at least ten times. The chain carries TRBV3-1 and TRBJ2-7, with 8 positions matching TRBD2. This CDR3 is built from 15 residues. The germline V gene encodes CDR1 LGHDT and CDR2 YNNKEL (reference sequence). After removal of 1 base from V and 1 base from J, the junction contained 3 bases not matched to a gene. The CDR3 loop reads CASSQVSGGSYEQYF. The CDR3 DNA follows: TGTGCCAGCAGCCAAGTTTCGGGGGGGTCCTACGAGCAGTACTTC.

The rearrangement links TRBV12-3 or TRBV12-4 to TRBJ2-5, with 13 bases lining up with TRBD2. J was trimmed by 4 bases and V by 6 bases; bases with no gene match: 5. The CDR3 runs to 15 residues. CDR3 in DNA: TGTGCCAGCAGACTTACTAGCGGGGGGGCAGAGACCCAGTACTTC. It translates to CASRLTSGGAETQYF.